This section outlines one T cell receptor (beta chain) sequence together with its context. Reverse transcription used about 0.45 to 1 ug RNA and random hexamers. MiXCR, applied by TCRdb to the immunoSEQ multiplex PCR reads, yields one record per CDR3 protein. Altogether around 170,000 distinct CDR3 sequences are present, roughly 92% being singletons, with the ten largest covering approximately 0.11%. The CDR3 is made up of 14 amino acids. With V trimmed by 4 bases and J by 4 bases, 5 bases remained unmatched. CDR1 and CDR2 (germline): PRHDT, FYEKMQ (reference sequence). This sample is drawn from a study of CD8 T cells in Susac syndrome.

The sequencing input was CD4+ T cells from PBMCs. This receptor was obtained from a human donor with Susac syndrome. The chain combines TRBV13 with TRBJ1-1; 8 bases are shared with TRBD1. The CDR3 here is CASSSPTGGTEAFF. The CDR3 nucleotides read TGTGCCAGCAGCTCACCTACAGGGGGCACTGAAGCTTTCTTT.